This note documents a single T cell receptor beta chain sequence. The junction shows a germline mismatch at one end, possibly a read error. This specimen comes from a study of tumor-infiltrating lymphocytes in primary liver carcinoma. Reverse transcription of approximately 500 ng total RNA with a constant-region primer produced TCR beta cDNA. Libraries for TCR beta were built through three nested multiplex PCR rounds, which together made up a slightly modified ARM-PCR procedure. The first two PCR rounds used TRBV1-TRBV30 forward primers with a C-beta reverse primer, 9 to 10 cycles each. TCRdb reprocessed the multiplex PCR reads via MiXCR and lists one record per CDR3 protein. There are about 43,000 distinct CDR3 sequences in the sample; about 73% occur only once, and about a fifth lies in the top ten. Co-extraction yielded RNA and DNA from around 20-30 mg of unsorted bulk tissue. Chronic HBV infection, untreated so far, was present in the patients.

The CDR3 has 11 amino acids. CDR1 is MDHEN, CDR2 SYDVKM, per germline. The sample consisted of liver tumor tissue from sampling region 2. Subset meaning: tumor region T2, inferior pole. The sequence was obtained from a man in his forties with primary liver carcinoma and hepatitis B virus infection. V is TRBV28 and J is TRBJ2-7; no reliable D call. This chain's CDR3 is CANSSSYEQYF. For the CDR3, the DNA is TGTGCCAACAGCAGCTCCTACGAACAGTACTTC.